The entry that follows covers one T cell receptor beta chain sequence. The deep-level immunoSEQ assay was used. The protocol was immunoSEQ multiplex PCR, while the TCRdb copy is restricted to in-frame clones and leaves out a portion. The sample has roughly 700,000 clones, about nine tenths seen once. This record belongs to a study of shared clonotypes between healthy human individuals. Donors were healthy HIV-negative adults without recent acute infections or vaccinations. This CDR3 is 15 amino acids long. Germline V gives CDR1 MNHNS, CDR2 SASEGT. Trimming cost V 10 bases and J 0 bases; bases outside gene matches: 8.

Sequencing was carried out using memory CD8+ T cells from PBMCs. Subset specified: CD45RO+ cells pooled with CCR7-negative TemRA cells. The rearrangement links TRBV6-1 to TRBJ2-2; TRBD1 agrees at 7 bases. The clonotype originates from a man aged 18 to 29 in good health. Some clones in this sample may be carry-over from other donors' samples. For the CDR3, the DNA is TGTGCCACCAACCCCGGGACAGCGAACACCGGGGAGCTGTTTTTT. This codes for CATNPGTANTGELFF.